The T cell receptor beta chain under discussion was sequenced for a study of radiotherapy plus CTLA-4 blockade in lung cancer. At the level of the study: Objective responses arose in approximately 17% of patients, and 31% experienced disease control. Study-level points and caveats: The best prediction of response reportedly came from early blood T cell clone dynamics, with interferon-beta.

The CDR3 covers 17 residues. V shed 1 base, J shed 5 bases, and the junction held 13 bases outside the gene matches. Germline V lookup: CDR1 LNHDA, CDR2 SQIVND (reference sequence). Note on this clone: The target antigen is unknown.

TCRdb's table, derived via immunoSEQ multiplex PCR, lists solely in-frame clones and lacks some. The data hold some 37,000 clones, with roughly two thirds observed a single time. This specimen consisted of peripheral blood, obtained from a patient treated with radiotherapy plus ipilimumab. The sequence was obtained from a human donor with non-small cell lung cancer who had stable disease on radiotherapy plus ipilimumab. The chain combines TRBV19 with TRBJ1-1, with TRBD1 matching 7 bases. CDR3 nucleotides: TGTGCCAGTAGTATAGGAAGACAGGGAGGATCCGGAACTGAAGCTTTCTTT. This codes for CASSIGRQGGSGTEAFF.